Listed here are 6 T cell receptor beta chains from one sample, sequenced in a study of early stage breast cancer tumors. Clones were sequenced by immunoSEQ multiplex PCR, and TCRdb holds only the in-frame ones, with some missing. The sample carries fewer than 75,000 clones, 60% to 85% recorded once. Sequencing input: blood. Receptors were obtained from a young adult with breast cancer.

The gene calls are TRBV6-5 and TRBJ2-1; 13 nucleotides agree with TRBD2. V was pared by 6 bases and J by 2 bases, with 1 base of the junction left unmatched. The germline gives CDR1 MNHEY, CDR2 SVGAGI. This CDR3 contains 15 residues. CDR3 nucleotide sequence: TGTGCCAGCAGACTAGCGGGAGGGCCCTACAATGAGCAGTTCTTC. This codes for CASRLAGGPYNEQFF.

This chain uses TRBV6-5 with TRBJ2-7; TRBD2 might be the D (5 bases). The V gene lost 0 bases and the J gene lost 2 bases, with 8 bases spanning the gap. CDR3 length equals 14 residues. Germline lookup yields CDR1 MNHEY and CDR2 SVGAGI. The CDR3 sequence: CASSYSHGTYEQYF. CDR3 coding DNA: TGTGCCAGCAGTTACTCCCACGGGACCTACGAGCAGTACTTC.

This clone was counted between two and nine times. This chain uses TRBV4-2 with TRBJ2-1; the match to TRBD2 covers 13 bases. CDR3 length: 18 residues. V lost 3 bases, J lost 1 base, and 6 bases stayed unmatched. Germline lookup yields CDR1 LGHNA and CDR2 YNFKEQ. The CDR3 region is CASSQLLAGGRSYNEQFF. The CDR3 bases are TGTGCCAGCAGCCAGCTACTAGCGGGAGGGCGGTCCTACAATGAGCAGTTCTTC.

DNA of the CDR3: TGCAGTGGCGTTGAACCCGGGGACTTCGCCTACGAGCAGTACTTC. This gives the protein CSGVEPGDFAYEQYF. The rearrangement uses TRBV29-1 and TRBJ2-7, with D possibly being TRBD2 (6 bases). The CDR3 runs to 15 residues. CDR1 SQVTM and CDR2 ANQGSEA come from the germline V gene.

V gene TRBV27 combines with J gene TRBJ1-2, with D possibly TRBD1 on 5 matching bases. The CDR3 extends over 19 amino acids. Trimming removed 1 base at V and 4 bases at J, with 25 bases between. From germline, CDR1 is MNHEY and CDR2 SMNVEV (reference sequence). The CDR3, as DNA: TGTGCCAGCAGTTTATATCGCCAGGGAGTGAGGAGGGTTGGCTATGGCTACACCTTC. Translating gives CASSLYRQGVRRVGYGYTF.

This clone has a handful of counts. CDR3 sequence: CASSLLNYGYTF. The CDR3 DNA reads as TGTGCCAGCTCACTGTTAAACTATGGCTACACCTTC. The genes are TRBV18 and TRBJ1-2; D gene unclear. Germline loops: CDR1 KGHSH, CDR2 LQKENI. Trimming took off 4 bases at V and 2 bases at J, with 5 bases between the two ends. This CDR3 is built from 12 residues.